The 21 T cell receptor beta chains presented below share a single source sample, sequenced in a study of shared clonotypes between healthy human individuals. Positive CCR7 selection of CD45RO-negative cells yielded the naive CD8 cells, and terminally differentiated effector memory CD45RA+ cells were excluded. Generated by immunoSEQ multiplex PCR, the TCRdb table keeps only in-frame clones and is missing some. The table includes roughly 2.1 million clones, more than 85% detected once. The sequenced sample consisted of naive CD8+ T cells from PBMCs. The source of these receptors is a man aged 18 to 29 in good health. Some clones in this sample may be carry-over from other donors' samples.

The CDR3: CASRPPLAGGYNEQFF. The CDR3 DNA reads TGTGCCAGCCGACCTCCCCTAGCGGGAGGCTACAATGAGCAGTTCTTC. The chain employs TRBV7-8 and TRBJ2-1; 11 positions agree with TRBD2. CDR3 size: 16 residues. CDR1 is SGHVS, CDR2 FQNEAQ, per germline. The J segment lost 3 bases and the V segment lost 8 bases, leaving 9 bases of the junction unmatched.

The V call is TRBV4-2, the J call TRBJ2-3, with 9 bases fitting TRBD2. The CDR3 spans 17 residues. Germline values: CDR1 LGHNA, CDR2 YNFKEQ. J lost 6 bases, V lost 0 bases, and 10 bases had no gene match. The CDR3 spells CASSQEGSSGRGDTQYF. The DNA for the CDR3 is TGTGCCAGCAGCCAAGAAGGAAGTAGCGGGAGAGGGGATACGCAGTATTTT.

The CDR3 protein is CASSMRARPNEKLFF. The CDR3 bases are TGTGCCAGTAGTATGCGAGCCCGGCCAAATGAAAAACTGTTTTTT. The V and J genes are TRBV19 and TRBJ1-4; D is ambiguous. This CDR3 has 15 residues. CDR1 and CDR2 (germline): LNHDA, SQIVND (reference sequence). The V and J ends lost 3 bases and 5 bases respectively, with 13 bases between them.

The DNA of the CDR3 is TGTGCCAGCAGTGATACGCTAGGAGAAGATACGCAGTATTTT. As protein: CASSDTLGEDTQYF. V gene TRBV2 combines with J gene TRBJ2-3; D not certain. The CDR3 contains 14 residues. Trimming left V 3 bases short and J 5 bases short, with 12 bases between. The germline CDR1 and CDR2 sequences are SNHLY and FYNNEI.

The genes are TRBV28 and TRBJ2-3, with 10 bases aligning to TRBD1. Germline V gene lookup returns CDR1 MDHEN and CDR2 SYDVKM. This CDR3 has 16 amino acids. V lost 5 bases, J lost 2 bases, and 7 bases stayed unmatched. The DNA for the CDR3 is TGTGCCAGCAGTACCCGACAGGGGGCTCACACAGATACGCAGTATTTT. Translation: CASSTRQGAHTDTQYF.

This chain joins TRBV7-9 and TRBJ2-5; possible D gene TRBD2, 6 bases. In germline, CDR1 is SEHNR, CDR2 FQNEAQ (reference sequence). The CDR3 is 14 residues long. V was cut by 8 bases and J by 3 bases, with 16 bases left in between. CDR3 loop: CASGLLAPKETQYF. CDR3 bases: TGTGCCAGCGGGCTTCTAGCGCCAAAAGAGACCCAGTACTTC.

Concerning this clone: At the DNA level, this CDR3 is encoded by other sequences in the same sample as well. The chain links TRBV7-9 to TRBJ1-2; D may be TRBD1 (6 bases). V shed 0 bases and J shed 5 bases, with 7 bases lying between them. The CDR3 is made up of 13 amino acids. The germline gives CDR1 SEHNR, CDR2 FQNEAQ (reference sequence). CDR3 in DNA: TGTGCCAGCAGCTTAGCCCAGGGGTATGGCTACACCTTC. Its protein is CASSLAQGYGYTF.

The CDR3, as DNA: TGTGCCAGCTCACCGGACAGGGGGAGGAGTGAAAAACTGTTTTTT. Translated, it gives CASSPDRGRSEKLFF. The chain uses TRBV18 and TRBJ1-4, with 10 bases lining up with TRBD1. This CDR3 comprises 15 residues. V lost 3 bases and J lost 7; bases outside the gene matches: 5. Looked up from germline, CDR1 is KGHSH and CDR2 is LQKENI.

CDR3 coding DNA: TGTGCCAGCAGCTTAGAATCAGTAGGGCGTACTTCCTACGAGCAGTACTTC. Its protein product is CASSLESVGRTSYEQYF. This sequence joins TRBV11-2 and TRBJ2-7; no reliable D call. The V gene lost 0 bases and the J gene lost 1 base, with 16 bases spanning the gap. In germline, CDR1 is SGHAT, CDR2 FQNNGV. The CDR3 covers 17 residues. The whole variable domain, remainder taken from reference TRBV11-2 and TRBJ2-7, is EAGVAQSPRYKIIEKRQSVAFWCNPISGHATLYWYQQILGQGPKLLIQFQNNGVVDDSQLPKDRFSAERLKGVDSTLKIQPAKLEDSAVYLCASSLESVGRTSYEQYFGPGTRLTVT.

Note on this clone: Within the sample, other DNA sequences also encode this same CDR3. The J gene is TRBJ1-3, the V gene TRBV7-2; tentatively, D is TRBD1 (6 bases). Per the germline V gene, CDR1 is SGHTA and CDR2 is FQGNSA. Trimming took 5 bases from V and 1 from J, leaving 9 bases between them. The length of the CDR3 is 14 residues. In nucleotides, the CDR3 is TGTGCCAGCAGCCTCAGGGGATCTGGAAACACCATATATTTT. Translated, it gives CASSLRGSGNTIYF.

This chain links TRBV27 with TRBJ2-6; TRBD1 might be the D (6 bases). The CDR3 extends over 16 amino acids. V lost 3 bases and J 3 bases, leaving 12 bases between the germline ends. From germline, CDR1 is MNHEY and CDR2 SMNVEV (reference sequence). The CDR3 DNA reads TGTGCCAGCAGTTTCGTTCAGGGGCTTGGGGCCAACGTCCTGACTTTC. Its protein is CASSFVQGLGANVLTF.

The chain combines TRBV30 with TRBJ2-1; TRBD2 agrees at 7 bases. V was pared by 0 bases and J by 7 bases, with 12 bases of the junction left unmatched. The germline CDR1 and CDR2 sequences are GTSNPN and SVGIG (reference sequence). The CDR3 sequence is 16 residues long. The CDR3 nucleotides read TGTGCCTGGAGTGTGGGGGAGGGCCCTCGTGGTAATGAGCAGTTCTTC. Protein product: CAWSVGEGPRGNEQFF.

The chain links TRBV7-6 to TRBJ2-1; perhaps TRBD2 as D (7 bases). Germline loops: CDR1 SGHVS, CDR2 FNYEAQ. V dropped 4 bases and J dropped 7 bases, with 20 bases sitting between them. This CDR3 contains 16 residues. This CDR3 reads CASSWSVGGGPNEQFF. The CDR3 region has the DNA TGTGCCAGCAGCTGGAGTGTGGGCGGGGGCCCTAATGAGCAGTTCTTC. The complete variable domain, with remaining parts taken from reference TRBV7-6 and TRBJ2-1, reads GAGVSQSPRYKVTKRGQDVALRCDPISGHVSLYWYRQALGQGPEFLTYFNYEAQQDKSGLPNDRFSAERPEGSISTLTIQRTEQRDSAMYRCASSWSVGGGPNEQFFGPGTRLTVL.

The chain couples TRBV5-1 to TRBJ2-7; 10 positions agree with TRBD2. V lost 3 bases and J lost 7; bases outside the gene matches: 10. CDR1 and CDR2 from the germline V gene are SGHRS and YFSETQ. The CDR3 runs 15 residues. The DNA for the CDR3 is TGCGCCAGCAGCTCCGGAGCGGGAGGGCCGGGTGAGCAGTACTTC. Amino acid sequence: CASSSGAGGPGEQYF.

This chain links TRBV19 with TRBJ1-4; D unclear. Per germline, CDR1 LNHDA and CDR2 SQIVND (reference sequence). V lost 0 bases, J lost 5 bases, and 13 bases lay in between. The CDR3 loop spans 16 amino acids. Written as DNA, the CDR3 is TGTGCCAGTAGTATAGAGAGGACCCCCTGGAATGAAAAACTGTTTTTT. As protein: CASSIERTPWNEKLFF. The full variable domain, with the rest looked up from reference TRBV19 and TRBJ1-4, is DGGITQSPKYLFRKEGQNVTLSCEQNLNHDAMYWYRQDPGQGLRLIYYSQIVNDFQKGDIAEGYSVSREKKESFPLTVTSAQKNPTAFYLCASSIERTPWNEKLFFGSGTQLSVL.

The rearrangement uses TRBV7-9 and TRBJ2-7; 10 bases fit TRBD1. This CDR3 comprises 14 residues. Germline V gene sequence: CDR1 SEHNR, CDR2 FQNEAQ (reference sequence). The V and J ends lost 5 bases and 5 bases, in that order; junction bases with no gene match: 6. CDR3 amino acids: CASSPSTGGHEQYF. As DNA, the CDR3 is TGTGCCAGCAGCCCTTCGACAGGGGGCCACGAGCAGTACTTC.

CDR3 nucleotides: TGTGCCAGCAGCAGACTTATACAGTCTGACTACGAGCAGTACTTC. As protein: CASSRLIQSDYEQYF. This rearrangement joins TRBV21-1 to TRBJ2-7. TRBV21-1 has pseudogene status. The CDR3 sequence is 15 residues long.

CDR3 sequence (DNA): TGTGCCAGCAGCTTAGGGCCTAGCGCGAGCTCCTACAATGAGCAGTTCTTC. Translation: CASSLGPSASSYNEQFF. The chain has TRBV7-3 and TRBJ2-1, with D possibly TRBD2 on 6 matching bases. Trimming took 2 bases from V and 0 from J, leaving 14 bases between them. Germline loops: CDR1 SGHTA, CDR2 FQGTGA. This CDR3 comprises 17 residues.

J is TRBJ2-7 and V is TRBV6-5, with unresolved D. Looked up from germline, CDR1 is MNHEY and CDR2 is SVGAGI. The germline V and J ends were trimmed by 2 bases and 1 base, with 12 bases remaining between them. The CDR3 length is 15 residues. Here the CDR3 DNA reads TGTGCCAGCAGTTACGGACGGGTGGGGTCCTACGAGCAGTACTTC. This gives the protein CASSYGRVGSYEQYF.

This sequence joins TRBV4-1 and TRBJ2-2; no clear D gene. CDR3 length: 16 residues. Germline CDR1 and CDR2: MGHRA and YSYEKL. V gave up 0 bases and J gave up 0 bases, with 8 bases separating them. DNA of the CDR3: TGCGCCAGCAGCCAAGATCGGCAGGCGAACACCGGGGAGCTGTTTTTT. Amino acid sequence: CASSQDRQANTGELFF.

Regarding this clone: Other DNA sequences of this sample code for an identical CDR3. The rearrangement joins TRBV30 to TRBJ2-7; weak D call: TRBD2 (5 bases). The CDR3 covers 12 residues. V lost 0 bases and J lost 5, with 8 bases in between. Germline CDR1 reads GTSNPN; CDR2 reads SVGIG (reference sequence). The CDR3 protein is CAWSVLGNEQYF. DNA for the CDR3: TGTGCCTGGAGTGTACTAGGGAACGAGCAGTACTTC.